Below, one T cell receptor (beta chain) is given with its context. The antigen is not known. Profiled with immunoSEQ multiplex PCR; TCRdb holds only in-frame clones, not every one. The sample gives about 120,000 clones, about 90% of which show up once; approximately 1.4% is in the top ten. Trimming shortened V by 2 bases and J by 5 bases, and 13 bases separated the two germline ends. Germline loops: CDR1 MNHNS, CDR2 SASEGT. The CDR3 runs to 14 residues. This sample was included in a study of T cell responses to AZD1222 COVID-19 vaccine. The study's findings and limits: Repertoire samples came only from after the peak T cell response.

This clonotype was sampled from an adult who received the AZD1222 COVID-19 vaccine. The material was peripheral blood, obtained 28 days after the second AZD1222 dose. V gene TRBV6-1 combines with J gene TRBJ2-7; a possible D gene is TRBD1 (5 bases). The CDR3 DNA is TGTGCCAGCAGTGAATTGGCAGGGTTCGACGAGCAGTACTTC. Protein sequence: CASSELAGFDEQYF.